The 25 T cell receptor beta chains given below trace back to one sample, sequenced in a study of spatial heterogeneity in lung cancer. Described time point: sample taken at primary tumor resection. Researchers sequenced whole RNA taken from tumor, nontumor lung or frozen PBMC without sorting. One entry per CDR3 protein results from TCRdb running MiXCR on the 5' RACE reads. The sample yields roughly 82,000 distinct CDR3 sequences, roughly 12% seen once. Sequences were derived from PBMCs, sampled at surgery. Source of these receptors: a male donor with early-stage non-small cell lung cancer.

V gene TRBV7-2 combines with J gene TRBJ2-1, with D possibly being TRBD2 (5 bases). V gave up 6 bases and J gave up 2 bases, with 17 bases separating them. The CDR3 contains 16 residues. Germline CDR1 and CDR2: SGHTA and FQGNSA. The CDR3 here is CASSPEGSVTYNEQFF. CDR3 DNA sequence: TGTGCCAGCAGTCCCGAAGGTAGCGTCACCTACAATGAGCAGTTCTTC.

This clonotype was found a few times. The V call is TRBV18, the J call TRBJ2-3; unclear D gene. This CDR3 is built from 14 residues. The V end was cut by 2 bases, the J end by 1 base, with 7 bases between. CDR1 and CDR2 from the germline V gene are KGHSH and LQKENI. DNA of the CDR3: TGTGCCAGCTCACCAGAGGCAGGCACAGATACGCAGTATTTT. This codes for CASSPEAGTDTQYF.

The CDR3 bases are TGTGCCAGCAGCCCCCTAATATCCACAGATACGCAGTATTTT. It is translated as CASSPLISTDTQYF. The rearrangement uses TRBV7-6 and TRBJ2-3; D is unclear. Per the germline V gene, CDR1 is SGHVS and CDR2 is FNYEAQ. Deletions cut 5 bases from V and 2 bases from J, with 11 bases between. This CDR3 is built from 14 residues. Full variable domain (remainder filled in from reference TRBV7-6 and TRBJ2-3): GAGVSQSPRYKVTKRGQDVALRCDPISGHVSLYWYRQALGQGPEFLTYFNYEAQQDKSGLPNDRFSAERPEGSISTLTIQRTEQRDSAMYRCASSPLISTDTQYFGPGTRLTVL.

This clonotype was picked up a small number of times. The gene calls are TRBV7-9 and TRBJ2-7; no reliable D call. The CDR3 covers 13 residues. V dropped 4 bases and J dropped 2 bases, with 9 bases sitting between them. Germline loops: CDR1 SEHNR, CDR2 FQNEAQ (reference sequence). This CDR3 is CASSSKGTYEQYF. As DNA, the CDR3 is TGTGCCAGCAGCTCTAAAGGGACCTACGAGCAGTACTTC.

This clonotype was recorded a few times. V gene TRBV19 combines with J gene TRBJ2-2; 10 bases fit TRBD2. The V gene end was trimmed by 2 bases and the J gene end by 4 bases; junction bases not matched to a gene: 7. The CDR3 extends over 17 amino acids. Germline assignment: CDR1 LNHDA and CDR2 SQIVND (reference sequence). In DNA, the CDR3 is TGTGCCAGTAGTATATCGGCTAGCGGGGGAGTCACCGGGGAGCTGTTTTTT. Its protein is CASSISASGGVTGELFF.

The genes are TRBV29-1 and TRBJ2-3; D may match TRBD1 or TRBD2 (6 bases each). CDR3 length: 14 amino acids. CDR1 and CDR2 (germline): SQVTM, ANQGSEA. Trimming left V 7 bases short and J 2 bases short, with 16 bases between. This CDR3 reads CSEVGGSNTDTQYF. DNA of the CDR3: TGCAGCGAAGTAGGGGGGTCAAACACAGATACGCAGTATTTT.

The CDR3 here is CASSPTPNEQFF. The CDR3 DNA sequence: TGTGCCAGCAGCCCCACACCTAATGAGCAGTTCTTC. The rearrangement links TRBV3-1 to TRBJ2-1; no clear D gene. Germline values: CDR1 LGHDT, CDR2 YNNKEL (reference sequence). The CDR3 length is 12 residues. V was shortened by 4 bases and J by 7 bases, with 8 bases between the two germline ends.

The sample holds many counts of this clonotype. The chain has TRBV5-5 and TRBJ2-2, with 12 positions matching TRBD2. The CDR3 is made up of 16 amino acids. V dropped 3 bases and J dropped 5; count of bases not matched to a gene: 5. Per the germline V gene, CDR1 is SGHKS and CDR2 is YYEKEE (reference sequence). CDR3 DNA: TGTGCCAGCAGCTGGACGACTAGCGGGAGAACCGGGGAGCTGTTTTTT. It specifies CASSWTTSGRTGELFF.

This clonotype was picked up one time. The chain joins TRBV6-1 to TRBJ2-3; weak D call: TRBD2 (5 bases). From germline, CDR1 is MNHNS and CDR2 SASEGT. Trimming pared 4 bases from V and 4 bases from J, leaving 12 bases between. This CDR3 region has 14 residues. The CDR3 DNA reads TGTGCCAGCAGTGCGGTTAGCGTCCCAGATACGCAGTATTTT. This encodes CASSAVSVPDTQYF.

This clonotype was counted at least ten times. CDR3 in DNA: TGTGCCAGCAGCTTAAGGGGGGTAGGAACCAACGTCCTGACTTTC. The encoded protein is CASSLRGVGTNVLTF. The chain employs TRBV7-8 and TRBJ2-6; the D call may be TRBD1 or TRBD2 (6 bases each). Per germline, CDR1 SGHVS and CDR2 FQNEAQ. V was trimmed by 2 bases and J by 8 bases, leaving 13 bases between them. The CDR3 totals 15 residues.

This clonotype came up many times. The rearrangement links TRBV12-3 or TRBV12-4 to TRBJ1-2; D not resolved. This CDR3 is 10 amino acids long. V was trimmed by 10 bases and J by 4 bases, leaving 7 bases between them. Written as DNA, the CDR3 is TGTGCCACCTATTCCTATGGCTACACCTTC. It translates to CATYSYGYTF.

The CDR3 DNA sequence: TGTGCCAGCAGCTTAACGTCGGGAAACCAAGAGACCCAGTACTTC. It translates to CASSLTSGNQETQYF. The V gene is TRBV7-3, the J gene TRBJ2-5, with D possibly TRBD2 on 5 matching bases. Germline V CDR1 and CDR2: SGHTA, FQGTGA. Trimming removed 0 bases from V and 0 bases from J, with 8 bases in between. This CDR3 contains 15 residues. Combining the CDR3 with reference TRBV7-3 and TRBJ2-5 gives the whole variable domain GAGVSQTPSNKVTEKGKYVELRCDPISGHTALYWYRQSLGQGPEFLIYFQGTGAADDSGLPNDRFFAVRPEGSVSTLKIQRTERGDSAVYLCASSLTSGNQETQYFGPGTRLLVL.

The genes are TRBV10-3 and TRBJ2-3; TRBD1 agrees at 10 bases. Germline CDR1 and CDR2: ENHRY and SYGVKD. Trimming cost V 3 bases and J 2 bases; bases outside gene matches: 8. This CDR3 spans 17 amino acids. CDR3: CAISDPGQGKSTDTQYF. CDR3 bases: TGTGCCATCAGTGACCCGGGACAGGGGAAGTCCACAGATACGCAGTATTTT.

Only a few counts were recorded for this clonotype. V usage is TRBV27 and J usage is TRBJ2-5; the D gene is possibly TRBD1 (5 bases). V was cut by 4 bases and J by 7 bases, with 10 bases left in between. This CDR3 has 12 residues. Germline loops: CDR1 MNHEY, CDR2 SMNVEV (reference sequence). Here the CDR3 DNA reads TGTGCCAGCAGTTCCTCCCAGGGGACCCAGTACTTC. Its translation is CASSSSQGTQYF.

In its sample, this clonotype was seen many times. V gene TRBV6-1 combines with J gene TRBJ2-7; TRBD2 is a possible D gene (5 bases). This CDR3 region has 14 residues. The V gene's germline CDR1 is MNHNS and CDR2 SASEGT. The V end lost 6 bases, the J end lost 3 bases, and 15 bases lay between the germline ends. The CDR3 DNA is TGTGCCAGCAGCCCCCCCGGGGAAGTCTACGAGCAGTACTTC. It yields the protein CASSPPGEVYEQYF.

Many counts were recorded for this clonotype. The chain is built from TRBV5-1 and TRBJ2-3; perhaps TRBD2 as D (6 bases). The CDR3 spans 12 residues. Germline V gene sequence: CDR1 SGHRS, CDR2 YFSETQ. V lost 7 bases to trimming and J lost 6 bases, with 12 bases between them. CDR3 DNA sequence: TGCGCCAGCTTCGCGGAGGGGGATACGCAGTATTTT. Residues: CASFAEGDTQYF.

This clonotype was recorded at least ten times. The CDR3 DNA sequence: TGCGCCAGCAGCCTTAACAGGGGGCCCTACGAGCAGTACTTC. Protein product: CASSLNRGPYEQYF. The chain has TRBV4-1 and TRBJ2-7, with 9 bases matching TRBD1. The J segment lost 2 bases and the V segment lost 4 bases, leaving 3 bases of the junction unmatched. Germline V lookup: CDR1 MGHRA, CDR2 YSYEKL. This CDR3 spans 14 amino acids.

In this sample, this clonotype turned up a few times. V is TRBV10-1 and J is TRBJ2-3, with D perhaps matching TRBD1 or TRBD2 (7 bases each). Per germline, CDR1 WNHNN and CDR2 SYGVQD (reference sequence). Trimming cost V 0 bases and J 0 bases, with 10 bases left between them. The CDR3 extends over 16 amino acids. The CDR3 nucleotides read TGCGCCAGCAGTGAGTCCAGGGGGGGGAGCACAGATACGCAGTATTTT. Translated: CASSESRGGSTDTQYF.

The V call is TRBV3-1, the J call TRBJ2-4; 8 nucleotides align to TRBD1. The germline CDR1 and CDR2 sequences are LGHDT and YNNKEL (reference sequence). The V gene end was trimmed by 10 bases and the J gene end by 8 bases; junction bases not matched to a gene: 10. This CDR3 comprises 13 residues. The CDR3 is CATSPGQGYIQYF. DNA of the CDR3: TGTGCCACCTCCCCTGGACAGGGCTACATTCAGTACTTC. Drawing the rest from reference TRBV3-1 and TRBJ2-4, the complete variable domain is DTAVSQTPKYLVTQMGNDKSIKCEQNLGHDTMYWYKQDSKKFLKIMFSYNNKELIINETVPNRFSPKSPDKAHLNLHINSLELGDSAVYFCATSPGQGYIQYFGAGTRLSVL.

On this clonotype itself: The junction shows a germline mismatch at one end, possibly a read error. The chain joins TRBV29-1 to TRBJ2-1; D perhaps matches TRBD1 (6 bases). Germline values: CDR1 SQVTM, CDR2 ANQGSEA. This CDR3 comprises 17 residues. The DNA for the CDR3 is TGCAGCGTGGAAGGGACGTACAGGGTCTACTCCTACAATGAGCAGTTCTTC. Its protein product is CSVEGTYRVYSYNEQFF.

This chain links TRBV2 with TRBJ2-1; 10 bases line up with TRBD2. The length of the CDR3 is 15 residues. V lost 11 bases to trimming and J lost 7 bases; unmatched junction nucleotides: 14. Germline V gives CDR1 SNHLY, CDR2 FYNNEI. The CDR3 DNA sequence: TGTGCCTCTTGGAGGGCTAGCGGGAGTTCTAATGAGCAGTTCTTC. Its translation: CASWRASGSSNEQFF.

Ten or more counts support this clonotype. CDR3 residues: CSVGRTGDGYTF. The CDR3 DNA reads as TGCAGCGTTGGAAGGACAGGGGATGGCTACACCTTC. The chain recombines TRBV29-1 with TRBJ1-2; 9 bases map to TRBD1. V shed 4 bases, J shed 6 bases, and the junction held 3 bases outside the gene matches. The CDR3 is 12 amino acids. Germline V gene data show CDR1 as SQVTM and CDR2 as ANQGSEA. The entire variable domain, with the rest obtained from reference TRBV29-1 and TRBJ1-2, is as follows: SAVISQKPSRDICQRGTSLTIQCQVDSQVTMMFWYRQQPGQSLTLIATANQGSEATYESGFVIDKFPISRPNLTFSTLTVSNMSPEDSSIYLCSVGRTGDGYTFGSGTRLTVV.

The chain carries TRBV12-3 or TRBV12-4 and TRBJ1-3; no definite D call. Trimming shortened V by 2 bases and J by 0 bases, and 8 bases separated the two germline ends. This CDR3 region has 15 residues. CDR3: CASSLKEFSGNTIYF. Written as DNA, the CDR3 is TGTGCCAGCAGTTTAAAGGAATTCTCTGGAAACACCATATATTTT.

In its sample, this clonotype was seen a few times. The J gene is TRBJ2-1, the V gene TRBV29-1; D is unclear. The CDR3 loop spans 13 amino acids. Trimming cost V 7 bases and J 4 bases, with 14 bases left between them. The germline CDR1 and CDR2 sequences are SQVTM and ANQGSEA. CDR3 sequence (DNA): TGCAGCGGACCCACTGGGCGATACAATGAGCAGTTCTTC. This codes for CSGPTGRYNEQFF.

In this sample, this clonotype turned up many times. The J gene is TRBJ1-4, the V gene TRBV29-1; TRBD1 matches at 7 bases. V was clipped by 5 bases and J by 3 bases; unmatched bases: 3. Germline CDR1 and CDR2: SQVTM and ANQGSEA. The CDR3 is 13 amino acids. The CDR3 reads CSVQGESNEKLFF. The CDR3 nucleotides are TGCAGCGTTCAGGGGGAGTCTAATGAAAAACTGTTTTTT. Complete variable domain (other parts from reference TRBV29-1 and TRBJ1-4): SAVISQKPSRDICQRGTSLTIQCQVDSQVTMMFWYRQQPGQSLTLIATANQGSEATYESGFVIDKFPISRPNLTFSTLTVSNMSPEDSSIYLCSVQGESNEKLFFGSGTQLSVL.